This TCR beta chain comes out of a study of blood T cell repertoires in COVID-19. Overall study context: Samples taken during acute and convalescent COVID-19 were collected in the United States, Italy and Spain. In each case, the material was cDNA or gDNA derived from T cells, B-cell-depleted T cells, or PBMCs.

In the authors' methods: Amplification from reference gene primers served as the basis for estimated nucleated cell counts. Only in-frame clones appear in the TCRdb table, and some are missing; sequencing was by immunoSEQ multiplex PCR. V, J and clone size derive from that table, while D and trimming were established from the DNA sequence. Of roughly 230,000 clones listed, nearly 90% are singletons. The V gene's germline CDR1 is MNHNY and CDR2 SVGAGI (reference sequence). The CDR3 consists of 14 residues. Trimming cost V 7 bases and J 2 bases; bases outside gene matches: 5. Sequences were obtained from peripheral blood. The genes are TRBV6-6 and TRBJ2-1; 7 nucleotides align to TRBD2. The receptor comes from a human donor in a cohort sampled during active COVID-19. The CDR3 loop is CASTRTRTYNEQFF. Written as DNA, the CDR3 is TGTGCCAGCACTCGGACTAGAACCTACAATGAGCAGTTCTTC.